Listed below are T cell receptor beta chains from one sample, sequenced in a study of blood T cell repertoires in COVID-19. Repertoires were generated with immunoSEQ multiplex PCR, while TCRdb's copy carries only in-frame clones and drops some. Altogether a few hundred thousand clones are present, approximately 79% being singletons, with the ten largest covering over 4%. Sample: PBMCs or T cells enriched from blood (not recorded which). These TCRs come from a man aged 25 to 40 with acute COVID-19. CDR3s include the opening cysteine and the closing phenylalanine or tryptophan. Each record gives: J gene, V gene, D gene, CDR3 protein. The D gene is left open where the match is weak.

TRBJ1-2 | TRBV30 | TRBD1 | CAWSGKLAGTGNGYTF
TRBJ1-2 | TRBV7-2 | . | CAVGAGAGGYTF
TRBJ1-5 | TRBV10-1 | . | CASSGGPGVNQPQHF
TRBJ1-5 | TRBV7-6 | . | CASSSLNQPQHF
TRBJ2-3 | TRBV4-3 | . | CASSQVRGSGTDTQYF
TRBJ1-6 | TRBV13 | . | CASSSTGRRNSPLHF
TRBJ2-5 | TRBV18 | . | CASSNQETQYF
TRBJ2-2 | TRBV11-3 | . | CASSFNGGNTGELFF
TRBJ1-1 | TRBV28 | . | CASSLWAENTEAFF
TRBJ1-2 | TRBV27 | . | CASASAGTNYGYTF
TRBJ2-1 | TRBV5-1 | TRBD2 | CASSSEPGLASHEQFF
TRBJ1-5 | TRBV5-1 | TRBD1 | CASSLGQGARPQHF
TRBJ2-2 | TRBV10-3 | TRBD2 | CAISATGLAGANTGELFF
TRBJ2-3 | TRBV20-1 | . | CSAYRLDTQYF
TRBJ1-2 | TRBV18 | TRBD1 | CASSPWTGRDGYTF
TRBJ1-4 | TRBV7-8 | . | CASSLAQQANNEKLFF
TRBJ2-2 | TRBV4-2 | TRBD2 | CASSQDGTSGSGELFF
TRBJ2-1 | TRBV11-2 | TRBD2 | CASSLAGTSGLDEQFF
TRBJ2-1 | TRBV7-2 | TRBD2 | CASSLIVLTSGSPYNEQFF
TRBJ1-2 | TRBV5-1 | . | CASTVLGGAGGYTF
TRBJ2-5 | TRBV7-9 | . | CASSLGGSSIQETQYF
TRBJ2-2 | TRBV30 | . | CAWNQGDTGELFF
TRBJ1-1 | TRBV29-1 | TRBD1 | CSVTYRGMNTEAFF
TRBJ2-5 | TRBV9 | . | CASSTGLATLQETQYF
TRBJ1-3 | TRBV4-2 | . | CASSKERGRSGNTIYF
TRBJ1-5 | TRBV6-1 | TRBD1 | CASSDATGGNQPQHF
TRBJ1-5 | TRBV5-4 | . | CASSVLHSEQPQHF
TRBJ1-2 | TRBV21-1 | . | CASSKWPPLERQDYGYTF
TRBJ2-5 | TRBV7-9 | TRBD2 | CASNPSGLETQYF
TRBJ2-1 | TRBV7-2 | TRBD2 | CASSLDTSGSGSGNEQFF
TRBJ2-5 | TRBV4-3 | TRBD1 | CASSQEGQGKETQYF
TRBJ2-2 | TRBV9 | . | CASSAAGTLTGELFF
TRBJ2-1 | TRBV9 | . | CASSVDTGTSSYNEQFF